Each of the 13 T cell receptor beta chains below was sequenced from the same sample in a study of CD8+ T cells in alopecia areata. RNA extraction was followed by reverse transcription into cDNA, which acted as the sequencing template. Some clones are missing from TCRdb's copy, which holds only in-frame ones; the method was immunoSEQ multiplex PCR. The sample holds roughly 100,000 clones, approximately 52% seen once. The sequencing sample was made of CD4+ T cells sorted from blood. These receptor sequences come from a human donor in good health.

This clone has only a few counts. The chain has TRBV5-1 and TRBJ1-2, with a possible D match to TRBD1 (5 bases). Germline CDR1 SGHRS, CDR2 YFSETQ. The CDR3 extends over 15 amino acids. Deletions cut 4 bases from V and 4 bases from J, with 17 bases between. The CDR3 sequence: CASSSGTAESYGYTF. The CDR3, as DNA: TGCGCCAGCAGCAGCGGGACTGCCGAAAGCTATGGCTACACCTTC.

V is TRBV10-3 and J is TRBJ2-5; no definite D call. This CDR3 has 11 amino acids. The V gene lost 4 bases and the J gene lost 4 bases, with 4 bases spanning the gap. Looked up from germline, CDR1 is ENHRY and CDR2 is SYGVKD. The CDR3 here is CAISVRETQYF. CDR3 coding DNA: TGTGCCATCAGTGTGAGAGAGACCCAGTACTTC.

The V call is TRBV7-2, the J call TRBJ1-6, with TRBD1 as a possible D gene (5 bases). V was cut by 5 bases and J by 7 bases, with 12 bases left in between. This CDR3 has 14 amino acids. The germline V gene encodes CDR1 SGHTA and CDR2 FQGNSA. The CDR3 loop is CASSILPGNSPLHF. CDR3 nucleotide sequence: TGTGCCAGCAGCATCCTCCCAGGGAATTCACCCCTCCACTTT.

This clone has more than one count but fewer than ten. The rearrangement uses TRBV9 and TRBJ1-6; no clear D gene. CDR3 size: 14 residues. The V and J ends lost 5 bases and 8 bases respectively, with 14 bases between them. CDR1 is SGDLS, CDR2 YYNGEE, per germline. CDR3 region: CASSDTVSDSPLHF. CDR3 nucleotides: TGTGCCAGCAGTGACACAGTTTCGGATTCACCCCTCCACTTT.

This clone has just a few counts. The chain carries TRBV9 and TRBJ1-3; D not certain. The V end lost 3 bases, the J end lost 4 bases, and 8 bases lay between the germline ends. The CDR3 extends over 13 amino acids. Germline CDR1 SGDLS, CDR2 YYNGEE. This CDR3 reads CASSGMAGNTIYF. The DNA of the CDR3 is TGTGCCAGCAGCGGGATGGCGGGAAACACCATATATTTT.

The gene calls are TRBV27 and TRBJ2-2; D gene ambiguous. Per germline, CDR1 MNHEY and CDR2 SMNVEV (reference sequence). CDR3 length: 12 residues. Trimming took off 3 bases at V and 5 bases at J, with 4 bases between the two ends. The CDR3 DNA follows: TGTGCCAGCAGTTTCGTTACCGGGGAGCTGTTTTTT. Translating gives CASSFVTGELFF.

The chain employs TRBV7-2 and TRBJ1-6; no firm D call. Germline lookup yields CDR1 SGHTA and CDR2 FQGNSA. The CDR3 totals 16 residues. The V gene lost 1 base and the J gene lost 0 bases, with 7 bases spanning the gap. The CDR3: CASSLGAFSYNSPLHF. The CDR3 bases are TGTGCCAGCAGCTTAGGGGCCTTCTCCTATAATTCACCCCTCCACTTT. The full variable domain, in which reference TRBV7-2 and TRBJ1-6 provide the parts outside the CDR3, is GAGVSQSPSNKVTEKGKDVELRCDPISGHTALYWYRQSLGQGLEFLIYFQGNSAPDKSGLPSDRFSAERTGGSVSTLTIQRTQQEDSAVYLCASSLGAFSYNSPLHFGNGTRLTVT.

The chain joins TRBV6-1 to TRBJ2-7; TRBD2 is a possible D gene (6 bases). V lost 8 bases and J 2 bases, leaving 16 bases between the germline ends. The CDR3 has 14 residues. Germline CDR1 and CDR2: MNHNS and SASEGT. This chain's CDR3 is CASSATGVAYEQYF. CDR3 bases: TGTGCCAGCTCGGCTACGGGGGTTGCCTACGAGCAGTACTTC.

This clone was seen only a few times. The chain uses TRBV10-2 and TRBJ1-2; TRBD1 aligns across 7 bases. Germline assignment: CDR1 WSHSY and CDR2 SAAADI. The J segment lost 0 bases and the V segment lost 1 base, leaving 5 bases of the junction unmatched. There are 16 residues in the CDR3. The CDR3 DNA follows: TGCGCCAGCAGTGAGTTACCCGGGACAGCTAACTATGGCTACACCTTC. Protein product: CASSELPGTANYGYTF.

This clone turned up a few times. CDR3 coding DNA: TGCGCCAGCAGCCCCCAGACAGGGACCGGGGCCAACGTCCTGACTTTC. It specifies CASSPQTGTGANVLTF. The chain employs TRBV5-1 and TRBJ2-6; 7 bases line up with TRBD1. This CDR3 has 16 amino acids. V was clipped by 4 bases and J by 4 bases; unmatched bases: 8. Per the germline V gene, CDR1 is SGHRS and CDR2 is YFSETQ.

This clone was counted only a few times. The V gene is TRBV5-1, the J gene TRBJ1-2, with a weak D call TRBD1 (5 bases). The CDR3 is 14 residues long. The germline V gene has CDR1 SGHRS and CDR2 YFSETQ. Trimming cost V 2 bases and J 4 bases, with 12 bases left between them. The CDR3 reads CASSLPGNSYGYTF. CDR3 nucleotide sequence: TGCGCCAGCAGCTTACCAGGGAATTCCTATGGCTACACCTTC.

J is TRBJ2-7 and V is TRBV15, with TRBD2 matching over 14 bases. V trimming: 0 bases; J trimming: 2 bases; junction bases outside the gene matches: 9. The CDR3 spans 19 residues. Germline loops: CDR1 LNHNV, CDR2 YYDKDF (reference sequence). CDR3 sequence: CATSRDKGTSGGGPYEQYF. CDR3 nucleotide sequence: TGTGCCACCAGCAGAGATAAGGGGACTAGCGGGGGCGGCCCCTACGAGCAGTACTTC.

This clone was seen more than once but under ten times. The chain carries TRBV6-1 and TRBJ1-5, with D unclear. The ends were cut back, 3 bases at V and 0 bases at J, with 6 bases in the middle. The CDR3 spans 14 residues. Per germline, CDR1 MNHNS and CDR2 SASEGT. The CDR3 region is CASSEAFSNQPQHF. CDR3 nucleotides: TGTGCCAGCAGTGAGGCATTTAGCAATCAGCCCCAGCATTTT.